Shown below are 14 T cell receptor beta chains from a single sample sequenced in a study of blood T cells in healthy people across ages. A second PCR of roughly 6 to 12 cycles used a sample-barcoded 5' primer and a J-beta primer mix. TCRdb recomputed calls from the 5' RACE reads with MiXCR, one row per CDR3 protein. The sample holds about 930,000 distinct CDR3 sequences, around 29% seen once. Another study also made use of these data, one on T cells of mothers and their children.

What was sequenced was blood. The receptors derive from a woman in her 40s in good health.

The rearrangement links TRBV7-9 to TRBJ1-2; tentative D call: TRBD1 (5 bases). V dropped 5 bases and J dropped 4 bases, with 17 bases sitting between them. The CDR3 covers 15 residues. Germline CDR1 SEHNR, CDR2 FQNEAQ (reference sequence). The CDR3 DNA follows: TGTGCCAGCAGCATCATCGGGGGGACTTCCTATGGCTACACCTTC. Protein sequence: CASSIIGGTSYGYTF.

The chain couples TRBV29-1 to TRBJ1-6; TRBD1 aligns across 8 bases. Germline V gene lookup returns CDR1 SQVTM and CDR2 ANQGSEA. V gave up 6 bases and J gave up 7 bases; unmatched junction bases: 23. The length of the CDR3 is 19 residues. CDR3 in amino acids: CSVLAGDRQRLLWNSPLHF. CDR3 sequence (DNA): TGCAGCGTCCTAGCGGGGGACAGGCAAAGACTTTTATGGAATTCACCCCTCCACTTT.

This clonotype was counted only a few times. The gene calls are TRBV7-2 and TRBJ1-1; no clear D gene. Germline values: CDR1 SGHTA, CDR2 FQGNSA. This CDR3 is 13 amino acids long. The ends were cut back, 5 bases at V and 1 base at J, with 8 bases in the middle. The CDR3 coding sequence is TGTGCCAGCAGCCGGATGGCGAACACTGAAGCTTTCTTT. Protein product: CASSRMANTEAFF.

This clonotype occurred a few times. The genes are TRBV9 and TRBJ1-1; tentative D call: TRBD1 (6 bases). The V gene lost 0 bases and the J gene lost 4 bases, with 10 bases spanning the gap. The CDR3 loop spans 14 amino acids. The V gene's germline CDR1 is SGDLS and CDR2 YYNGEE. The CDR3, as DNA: TGTGCCAGCAGCGTAGCGGGAGGGGGCACTGAAGCTTTCTTT. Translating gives CASSVAGGGTEAFF.

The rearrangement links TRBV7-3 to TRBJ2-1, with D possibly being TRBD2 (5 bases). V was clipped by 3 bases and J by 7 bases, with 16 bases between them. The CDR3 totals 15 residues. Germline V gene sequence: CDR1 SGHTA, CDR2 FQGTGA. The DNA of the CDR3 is TGTGCCAGCAGCTTCGATTTCGGGGTCCAAAATGAGCAGTTCTTC. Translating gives CASSFDFGVQNEQFF.

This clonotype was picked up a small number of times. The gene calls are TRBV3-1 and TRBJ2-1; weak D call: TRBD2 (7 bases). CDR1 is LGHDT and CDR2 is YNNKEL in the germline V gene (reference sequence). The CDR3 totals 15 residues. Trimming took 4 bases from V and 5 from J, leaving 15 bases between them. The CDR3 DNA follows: TGTGCCAGCAGCCGGGGGGGCAGGGAGAACAATGAGCAGTTCTTC. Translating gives CASSRGGRENNEQFF.

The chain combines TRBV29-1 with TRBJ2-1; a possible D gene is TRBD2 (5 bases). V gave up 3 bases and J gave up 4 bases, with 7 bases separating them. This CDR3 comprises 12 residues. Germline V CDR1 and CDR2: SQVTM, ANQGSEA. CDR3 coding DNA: TGCAGCGTTGACGGGGATTACAATGAGCAGTTCTTC. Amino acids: CSVDGDYNEQFF.

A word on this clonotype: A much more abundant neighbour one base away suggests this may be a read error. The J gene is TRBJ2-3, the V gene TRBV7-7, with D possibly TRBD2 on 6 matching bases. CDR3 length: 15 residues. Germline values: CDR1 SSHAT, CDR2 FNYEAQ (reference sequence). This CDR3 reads CASSLGSGRGDTQYF. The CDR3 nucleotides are TGTGCTAGCAGCTTAGGATCAGGGCGGGGAGATACGCAGTATTTT.

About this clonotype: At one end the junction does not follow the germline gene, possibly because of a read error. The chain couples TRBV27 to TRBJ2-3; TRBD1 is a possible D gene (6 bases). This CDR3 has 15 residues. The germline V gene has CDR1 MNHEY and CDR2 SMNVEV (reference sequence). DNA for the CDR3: TGTGCCAGCAGTAGCCAGGGACACCGCACAGATACGCGGTATTTT. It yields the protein CASSSQGHRTDTRYF.

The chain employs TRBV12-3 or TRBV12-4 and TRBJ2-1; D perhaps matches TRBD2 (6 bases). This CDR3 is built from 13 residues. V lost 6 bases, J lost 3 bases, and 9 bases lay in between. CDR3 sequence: CASRLGGYNEQFF. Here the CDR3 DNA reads TGTGCCAGCAGACTGGGGGGCTACAATGAGCAGTTCTTC.

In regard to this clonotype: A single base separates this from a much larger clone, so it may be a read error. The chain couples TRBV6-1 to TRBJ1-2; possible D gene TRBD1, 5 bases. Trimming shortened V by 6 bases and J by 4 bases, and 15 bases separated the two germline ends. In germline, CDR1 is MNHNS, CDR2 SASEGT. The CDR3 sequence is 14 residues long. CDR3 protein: CASRAGMGSYGYTF. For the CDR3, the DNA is TGTGCCAGCAGGGCAGGGATGGGGAGCTATGGCTACACCTTC.

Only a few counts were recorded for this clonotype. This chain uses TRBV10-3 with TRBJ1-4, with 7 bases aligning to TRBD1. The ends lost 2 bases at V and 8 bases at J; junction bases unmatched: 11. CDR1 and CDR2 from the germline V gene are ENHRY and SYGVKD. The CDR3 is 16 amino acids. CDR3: CAISEADRVGKEKLFF. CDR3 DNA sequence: TGTGCCATCAGTGAGGCCGACAGGGTGGGAAAGGAAAAACTGTTTTTT.

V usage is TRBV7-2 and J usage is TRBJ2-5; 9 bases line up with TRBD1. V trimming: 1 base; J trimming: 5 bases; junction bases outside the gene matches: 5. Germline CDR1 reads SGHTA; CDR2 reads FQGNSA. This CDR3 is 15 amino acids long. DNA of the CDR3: TGTGCCAGCAGCTTAGGGACAGGGGTCTGGGAGACCCAGTACTTC. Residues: CASSLGTGVWETQYF. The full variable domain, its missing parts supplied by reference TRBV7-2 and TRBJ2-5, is GAGVSQSPSNKVTEKGKDVELRCDPISGHTALYWYRQSLGQGLEFLIYFQGNSAPDKSGLPSDRFSAERTGGSVSTLTIQRTQQEDSAVYLCASSLGTGVWETQYFGPGTRLLVL.

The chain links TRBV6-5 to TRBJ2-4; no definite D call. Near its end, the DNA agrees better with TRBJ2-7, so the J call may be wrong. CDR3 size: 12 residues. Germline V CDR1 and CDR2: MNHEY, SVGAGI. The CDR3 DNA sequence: TGTGCCAGCAGTTCCGATCGCCACGAGCAGTACTTC. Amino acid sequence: CASSSDRHEQYF.